The 29 T cell receptor beta chains given below trace back to one sample, sequenced in a study of cytomegalovirus exposure and HLA in healthy donors. A multiplex PCR was run with 60 Vbeta primers and 13 Jbeta primers. Only in-frame clones appear in the TCRdb table, and some are missing; sequencing was by immunoSEQ multiplex PCR. The sample includes over 100,000 clones. The specimen was PBMCs. These receptors all stem from a man aged 25 to 40 in good health and CMV-seronegative.

The chain combines TRBV7-9 with TRBJ1-5, with D unresolved. Germline values: CDR1 SEHNR, CDR2 FQNEAQ (reference sequence). The length of the CDR3 is 13 residues. V lost 2 bases and J lost 2, with 4 bases in between. In nucleotides, the CDR3 is TGTGCCAGCAGCTTATCGGGCAATCAGCCCCAGCATTTT. It codes for CASSLSGNQPQHF.

On this clone itself: Other DNA sequences in the same sample also yield this CDR3. The CDR3 coding sequence is TGTGCCAGCAGCCTCGGCGGGGATCCGAACACTGAAGCTTTCTTT. This codes for CASSLGGDPNTEAFF. The chain is built from TRBV7-9 and TRBJ1-1; D gene ambiguous. The CDR3 covers 15 residues. The V gene's germline CDR1 is SEHNR and CDR2 FQNEAQ (reference sequence). The V and J ends lost 5 bases and 1 base respectively, with 14 bases between them.

The chain joins TRBV19 to TRBJ1-5; D possibly corresponds to TRBD1 (5 bases). This CDR3 spans 16 amino acids. Trimming pared 3 bases from V and 4 bases from J, leaving 16 bases between. From germline, CDR1 is LNHDA and CDR2 SQIVND (reference sequence). The CDR3 loop is CASSIYPPPGNQPQHF. In nucleotides, the CDR3 is TGTGCCAGTAGTATCTACCCCCCCCCAGGGAATCAGCCCCAGCATTTT. The variable domain in full, completed from reference TRBV19 and TRBJ1-5, reads DGGITQSPKYLFRKEGQNVTLSCEQNLNHDAMYWYRQDPGQGLRLIYYSQIVNDFQKGDIAEGYSVSREKKESFPLTVTSAQKNPTAFYLCASSIYPPPGNQPQHFGDGTRLSIL.

The chain carries TRBV21-1 and TRBJ1-2; no DNA check was done on the table's D call, TRBD1. TRBV21-1 is an annotated pseudogene. The CDR3 sequence is 15 residues long. CDR3 protein: CASSKRAGAEYGYTF. The CDR3, as DNA: TGTGCCAGCAGCAAACGGGCAGGGGCGGAATATGGCTACACCTTC.

V is TRBV5-6 and J is TRBJ2-3; D is ambiguous. The ends were cut back, 2 bases at V and 1 base at J, with 5 bases in the middle. The CDR3 length is 13 residues. Germline values: CDR1 SGHDT, CDR2 YYEEEE. As DNA, the CDR3 is TGTGCCAGCAGCTTACTGGGCACAGATACGCAGTATTTT. Translation: CASSLLGTDTQYF.

V is TRBV5-1 and J is TRBJ1-6; D is unclear. Germline assignment: CDR1 SGHRS and CDR2 YFSETQ. This CDR3 contains 15 residues. Trimming removed 0 bases at V and 7 bases at J, with 11 bases between. The CDR3 DNA reads TGCGCCAGCAGCTTGGATCCGGGTTTGAATTCACCCCTCCACTTT. This translates into CASSLDPGLNSPLHF.

The chain carries TRBV5-4 and TRBJ1-2, with D possibly matching TRBD1 (5 bases). This CDR3 spans 13 amino acids. Trimming shortened V by 4 bases and J by 7 bases, and 14 bases separated the two germline ends. Germline V gives CDR1 SGHNT, CDR2 YYREEE (reference sequence). The CDR3 here is CASSPTEWSGYTF. DNA of the CDR3: TGTGCCAGCAGCCCGACAGAATGGAGTGGCTACACCTTC.

The V call is TRBV2, the J call TRBJ2-7, with unresolved D. The V gene lost 3 bases and the J gene lost 3 bases, with 6 bases spanning the gap. Germline CDR1 reads SNHLY; CDR2 reads FYNNEI. The CDR3 is made up of 12 amino acids. Here the CDR3 reads CASSEVGYEQYF. CDR3 DNA: TGTGCCAGCAGTGAGGTCGGCTACGAGCAGTACTTC.

V is TRBV29-1 and J is TRBJ2-3; D perhaps matches TRBD1 (6 bases). CDR1 is SQVTM, CDR2 ANQGSEA, per germline. Deletions cut 4 bases from V and 1 base from J, with 9 bases between. This CDR3 contains 13 residues. The CDR3: CSVVRGGTDTQYF. Written as DNA, the CDR3 is TGCAGCGTTGTCAGGGGAGGCACAGATACGCAGTATTTT.

The rearrangement uses TRBV7-6 and TRBJ2-7; 9 bases are a match to TRBD2. V shed 1 base and J 0 bases; nucleotides not matched to a gene: 7. The CDR3 has 17 residues. Germline values: CDR1 SGHVS, CDR2 FNYEAQ. DNA for the CDR3: TGTGCCAGCAGCTTAGTTAGGGCTAGCGGGACCTCCTACGAGCAGTACTTC. This encodes CASSLVRASGTSYEQYF. Variable domain in full (rest from reference TRBV7-6 and TRBJ2-7): GAGVSQSPRYKVTKRGQDVALRCDPISGHVSLYWYRQALGQGPEFLTYFNYEAQQDKSGLPNDRFSAERPEGSISTLTIQRTEQRDSAMYRCASSLVRASGTSYEQYFGPGTRLTVT.

The V and J genes are TRBV2 and TRBJ2-5; 8 positions agree with TRBD1. The V gene's germline CDR1 is SNHLY and CDR2 FYNNEI. V shed 10 bases and J 3 bases; nucleotides not matched to a gene: 4. The CDR3 is made up of 12 amino acids. CDR3 in DNA: TGTGCCAACGGACAGGGAAAAGAGACCCAGTACTTC. It translates to CANGQGKETQYF.

The chain employs TRBV19 and TRBJ1-6, with D uncertain. Germline CDR1 is LNHDA and CDR2 is SQIVND (reference sequence). CDR3 length equals 14 residues. The germline V and J ends were trimmed by 3 bases and 5 bases, with 8 bases remaining between them. The CDR3 DNA sequence: TGTGCCAGTAGTATGGGAGGTCATAATTCACCCCTCCACTTT. It translates to CASSMGGHNSPLHF.

The genes are TRBV11-1 and TRBJ2-1, with a tentative D call TRBD2 (6 bases). Germline loops: CDR1 SGHAT, CDR2 FQDESV (reference sequence). V lost 1 base, J lost 4 bases, and 17 bases lay in between. The CDR3 has 17 residues. The chain's CDR3 is CASSLVPLPSGYNEQFF. Here the CDR3 DNA reads TGTGCCAGCAGCTTAGTTCCCCTCCCCAGCGGGTACAATGAGCAGTTCTTC.

The chain employs TRBV28 and TRBJ1-5; 7 bases map to TRBD1. CDR1 is MDHEN and CDR2 is SYDVKM in the germline V gene. The CDR3 is 14 residues long. V gave up 2 bases and J gave up 4 bases; unmatched junction bases: 2. CDR3 sequence: CASSLGTANQPQHF. Here the CDR3 DNA reads TGTGCCAGCAGTTTAGGGACAGCAAATCAGCCCCAGCATTTT.

The chain uses TRBV5-1 and TRBJ1-4; the D is unclear. Germline V lookup: CDR1 SGHRS, CDR2 YFSETQ. The CDR3 sequence is 16 residues long. V shed 0 bases and J shed 0 bases, with 9 bases lying between them. In DNA, the CDR3 is TGCGCCAGCAGCTTGGATTTGCGTGCAACTAATGAAAAACTGTTTTTT. This gives the protein CASSLDLRATNEKLFF.

V usage is TRBV5-8 and J usage is TRBJ2-1; 10 bases match TRBD1. Germline V gene lookup returns CDR1 SGHTS and CDR2 YDEGEE. V shed 4 bases and J 6 bases; nucleotides not matched to a gene: 1. The CDR3 extends over 13 amino acids. Written as DNA, the CDR3 is TGTGCCAGCAGCCGGACAGGGGGCAATGAGCAGTTCTTC. Amino acids: CASSRTGGNEQFF.

The chain recombines TRBV6-1 with TRBJ1-2, with TRBD1 as a possible D gene (6 bases). Germline CDR1 reads MNHNS; CDR2 reads SASEGT. The V end lost 6 bases, the J end lost 8 bases, and 13 bases lay between the germline ends. This CDR3 has 12 residues. The CDR3 sequence: CASSRNRVGYTF. The DNA of the CDR3 is TGTGCCAGCAGCAGGAACAGGGTCGGCTACACCTTC.

The rearrangement links TRBV9 to TRBJ1-6; 8 bases line up with TRBD1. The V and J ends lost 0 bases and 7 bases, in that order; junction bases with no gene match: 6. CDR3 length: 16 residues. Germline V gene data show CDR1 as SGDLS and CDR2 as YYNGEE. CDR3 nucleotide sequence: TGTGCCAGCAGCGTAGCCCCCGCAGGGGGCAATTCACCCCTCCACTTT. This codes for CASSVAPAGGNSPLHF.

This sequence joins TRBV9 and TRBJ2-5; no clear D. The CDR3 is made up of 11 amino acids. Germline V gene lookup returns CDR1 SGDLS and CDR2 YYNGEE. The V end was cut by 0 bases, the J end by 5 bases, with 2 bases between. For the CDR3, the DNA is TGTGCCAGCAGCGTAGCGGAGACCCAGTACTTC. Protein sequence: CASSVAETQYF.

The chain carries TRBV11-1 and TRBJ1-1, with TRBD1 matching 8 bases. CDR3 size: 15 residues. V shed 2 bases and J 1 base; nucleotides not matched to a gene: 3. In germline, CDR1 is SGHAT, CDR2 FQDESV (reference sequence). In nucleotides, the CDR3 is TGTGCCAGCAGCTTAAGGACAGGGAGGAACACTGAAGCTTTCTTT. This encodes CASSLRTGRNTEAFF.

The chain has TRBV11-2 and TRBJ2-7; 7 bases are a match to TRBD1. The germline gives CDR1 SGHAT, CDR2 FQNNGV. The CDR3 has 14 amino acids. With V trimmed by 5 bases and J by 0 bases, 4 bases remained unmatched. CDR3 in DNA: TGTGCCAGCAGCATTTACAGGGGCTCCTACGAGCAGTACTTC. This encodes CASSIYRGSYEQYF.

This chain links TRBV2 with TRBJ2-5, with TRBD1 identical over 8 bases. With V trimmed by 4 bases and J by 8 bases, 6 bases remained unmatched. The CDR3 spans 13 residues. Germline CDR1 reads SNHLY; CDR2 reads FYNNEI. The DNA of the CDR3 is TGTGCCAGCAGTGGCGGGACAGGAGGAACCCAGTACTTC. It yields the protein CASSGGTGGTQYF.

About this clone: This sample includes further DNA sequences coding for the same CDR3. The gene calls are TRBV5-1 and TRBJ1-3, with 9 bases fitting TRBD1. CDR3 length equals 13 residues. The V gene end was trimmed by 3 bases and the J gene end by 10 bases; junction bases not matched to a gene: 5. Germline CDR1 reads SGHRS; CDR2 reads YFSETQ. CDR3: CASSSDRGGTIYF. In DNA form, the CDR3 reads TGCGCCAGCAGCTCGGACAGGGGAGGGACCATATATTTT.

CDR3 sequence (DNA): TGTGCCAGCAGCGGGGGACTAGCGGGGATCCAAGAGACCCAGTACTTC. This codes for CASSGGLAGIQETQYF. The chain recombines TRBV7-6 with TRBJ2-5; TRBD2 agrees at 13 bases. V was pared by 5 bases and J by 1 base, with 4 bases of the junction left unmatched. The CDR3 runs 16 residues. Germline V gives CDR1 SGHVS, CDR2 FNYEAQ.

V and J are TRBV23-1 and TRBJ2-3; tentative D call: TRBD2 (6 bases). TRBV23-1 is an ORF for which the function is uncertain. The CDR3 has 16 residues. V shed 3 bases and J shed 1 base, with 14 bases lying between them. This CDR3 reads CASSHTGTPGTDTQYF. CDR3 nucleotides: TGCGCCAGCAGTCATACCGGGACTCCAGGCACAGATACGCAGTATTTT.

V is TRBV4-1 and J is TRBJ1-2; D is unclear. The CDR3 has 16 amino acids. Germline CDR1 is MGHRA and CDR2 is YSYEKL. Trimming took off 3 bases at V and 3 bases at J, with 17 bases between the two ends. CDR3 sequence reads: CASSQGGYGNHYGYTF. In nucleotides, the CDR3 is TGCGCCAGCAGCCAGGGAGGGTATGGGAATCACTATGGCTACACCTTC.

V gene TRBV4-2 combines with J gene TRBJ2-3, with a weak D call TRBD1 (6 bases). In germline, CDR1 is LGHNA, CDR2 YNFKEQ. The CDR3 covers 16 residues. Deletions cut 1 base from V and 0 bases from J, with 11 bases between. CDR3 loop: CASSQAQGTSTDTQYF. Written as DNA, the CDR3 is TGTGCCAGCAGCCAAGCACAGGGTACTAGCACAGATACGCAGTATTTT.

V gene TRBV19 combines with J gene TRBJ2-3; a weak D match, TRBD1 (6 bases). Trimming took 6 bases from V and 0 from J, leaving 16 bases between them. Germline V CDR1 and CDR2: LNHDA, SQIVND (reference sequence). The length of the CDR3 is 16 residues. DNA for the CDR3: TGTGCCAGTAGAAATCGTCCAGGGGCGAGCACAGATACGCAGTATTTT. Translation: CASRNRPGASTDTQYF.

Turning to this clone: Different DNA sequences within this sample yield the same CDR3. The rearrangement uses TRBV5-1 and TRBJ2-7; tentative D call: TRBD1 (5 bases). Germline CDR1 and CDR2: SGHRS and YFSETQ. V lost 3 bases and J 3 bases, leaving 13 bases between the germline ends. The CDR3 has 14 residues. The CDR3 loop is CASSSTQGNYEQYF. The CDR3 DNA sequence: TGCGCCAGCAGCTCCACCCAGGGTAACTACGAGCAGTACTTC.